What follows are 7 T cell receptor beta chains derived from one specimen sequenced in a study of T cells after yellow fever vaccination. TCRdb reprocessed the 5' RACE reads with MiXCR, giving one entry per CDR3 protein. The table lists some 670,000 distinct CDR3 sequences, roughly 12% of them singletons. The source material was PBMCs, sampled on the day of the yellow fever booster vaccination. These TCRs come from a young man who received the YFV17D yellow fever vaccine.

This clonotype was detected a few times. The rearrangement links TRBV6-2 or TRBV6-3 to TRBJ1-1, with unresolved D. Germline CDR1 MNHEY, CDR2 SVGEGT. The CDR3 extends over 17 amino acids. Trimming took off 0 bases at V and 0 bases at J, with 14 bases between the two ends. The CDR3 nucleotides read TGTGCCAGCAGTTACTCTATGGCAGGCATGCTGAACACTGAAGCTTTCTTT. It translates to CASSYSMAGMLNTEAFF.

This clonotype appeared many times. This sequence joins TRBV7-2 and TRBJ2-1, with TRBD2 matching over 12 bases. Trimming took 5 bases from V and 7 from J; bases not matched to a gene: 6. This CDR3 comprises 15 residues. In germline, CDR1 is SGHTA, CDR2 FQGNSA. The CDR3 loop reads CASSTGLAGINEQFF. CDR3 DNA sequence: TGTGCCAGCAGCACCGGACTAGCGGGAATTAATGAGCAGTTCTTC. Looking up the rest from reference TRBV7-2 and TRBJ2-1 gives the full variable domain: GAGVSQSPSNKVTEKGKDVELRCDPISGHTALYWYRQSLGQGLEFLIYFQGNSAPDKSGLPSDRFSAERTGGSVSTLTIQRTQQEDSAVYLCASSTGLAGINEQFFGPGTRLTVL.

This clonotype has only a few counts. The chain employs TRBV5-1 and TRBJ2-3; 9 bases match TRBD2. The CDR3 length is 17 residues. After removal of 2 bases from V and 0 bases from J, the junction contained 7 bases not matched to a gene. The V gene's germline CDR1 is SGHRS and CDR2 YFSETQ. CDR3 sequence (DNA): TGCGCCAGCAGCTTCCAAGGACTAGCGTGGAGCACAGATACGCAGTATTTT. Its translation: CASSFQGLAWSTDTQYF.

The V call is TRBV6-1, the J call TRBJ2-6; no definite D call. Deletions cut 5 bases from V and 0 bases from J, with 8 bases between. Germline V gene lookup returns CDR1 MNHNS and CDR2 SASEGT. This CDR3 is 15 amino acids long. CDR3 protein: CASSRSHSGANVLTF. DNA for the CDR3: TGTGCCAGCAGTCGCAGCCACTCTGGGGCCAACGTCCTGACTTTC.

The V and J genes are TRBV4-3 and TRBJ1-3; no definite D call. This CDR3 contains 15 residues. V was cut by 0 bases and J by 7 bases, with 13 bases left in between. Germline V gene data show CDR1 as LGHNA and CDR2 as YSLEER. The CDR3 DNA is TGCGCCAGCAGCCAAGAAGGGAGCTGGGAGAACACCATATATTTT. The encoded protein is CASSQEGSWENTIYF.

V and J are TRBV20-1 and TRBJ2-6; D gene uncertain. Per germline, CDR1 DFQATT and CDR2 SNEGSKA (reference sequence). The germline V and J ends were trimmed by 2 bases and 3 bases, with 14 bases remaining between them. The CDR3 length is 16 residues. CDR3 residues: CSARSMLGFGANVLTF. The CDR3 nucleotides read TGCAGTGCTAGAAGCATGCTAGGGTTTGGGGCCAACGTCCTGACTTTC.

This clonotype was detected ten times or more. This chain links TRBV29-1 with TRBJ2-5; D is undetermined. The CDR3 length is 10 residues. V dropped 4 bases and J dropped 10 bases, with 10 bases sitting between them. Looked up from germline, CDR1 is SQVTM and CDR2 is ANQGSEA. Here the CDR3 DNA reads TGCAGCGTTGCGGGCGAGTACCAGTACTTC. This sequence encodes CSVAGEYQYF.